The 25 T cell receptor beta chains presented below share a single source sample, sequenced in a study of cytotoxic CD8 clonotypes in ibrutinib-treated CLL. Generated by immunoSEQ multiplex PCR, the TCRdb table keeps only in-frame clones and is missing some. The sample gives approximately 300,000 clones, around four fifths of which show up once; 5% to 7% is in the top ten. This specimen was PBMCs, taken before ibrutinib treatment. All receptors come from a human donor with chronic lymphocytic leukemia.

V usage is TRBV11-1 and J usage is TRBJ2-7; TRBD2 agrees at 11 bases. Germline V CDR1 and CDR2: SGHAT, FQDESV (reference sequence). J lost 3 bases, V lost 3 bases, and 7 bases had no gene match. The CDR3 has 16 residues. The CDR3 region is CASSFGTSGRIYEQYF. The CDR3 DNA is TGTGCCAGCAGCTTCGGAACTAGCGGGAGAATCTACGAGCAGTACTTC.

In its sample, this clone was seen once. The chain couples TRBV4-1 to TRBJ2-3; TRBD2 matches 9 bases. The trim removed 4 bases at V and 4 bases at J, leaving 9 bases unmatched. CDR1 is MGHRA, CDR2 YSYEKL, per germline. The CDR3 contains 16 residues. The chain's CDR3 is CASSLYLAGLSDTQYF. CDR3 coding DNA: TGCGCCAGCAGCCTATACCTAGCGGGATTATCAGATACGCAGTATTTT.

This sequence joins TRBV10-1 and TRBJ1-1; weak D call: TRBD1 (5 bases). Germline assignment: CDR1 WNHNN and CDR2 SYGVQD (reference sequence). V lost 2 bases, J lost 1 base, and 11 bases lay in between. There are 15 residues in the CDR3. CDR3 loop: CASSERTGQNTEAFF. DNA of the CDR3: TGCGCCAGCAGTGAGAGAACAGGACAGAACACTGAAGCTTTCTTT.

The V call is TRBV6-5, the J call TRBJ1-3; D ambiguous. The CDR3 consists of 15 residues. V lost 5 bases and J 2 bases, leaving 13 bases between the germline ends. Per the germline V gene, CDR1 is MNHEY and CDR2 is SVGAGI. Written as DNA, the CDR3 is TGTGCCAGCAGTCAAATGACCATTGCTGGAAACACCATATATTTT. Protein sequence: CASSQMTIAGNTIYF.

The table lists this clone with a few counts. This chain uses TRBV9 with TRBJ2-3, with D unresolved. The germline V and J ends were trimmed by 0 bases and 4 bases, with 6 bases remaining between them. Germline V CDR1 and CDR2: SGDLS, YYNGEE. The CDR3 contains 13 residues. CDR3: CASSVDRSDTQYF. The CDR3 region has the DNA TGTGCCAGCAGCGTAGATCGCTCAGATACGCAGTATTTT. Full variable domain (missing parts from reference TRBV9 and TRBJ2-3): DSGVTQTPKHLITATGQRVTLRCSPRSGDLSVYWYQQSLDQGLQFLIQYYNGEERAKGNILERFSAQQFPDLHSELNLSSLELGDSALYFCASSVDRSDTQYFGPGTRLTVL.

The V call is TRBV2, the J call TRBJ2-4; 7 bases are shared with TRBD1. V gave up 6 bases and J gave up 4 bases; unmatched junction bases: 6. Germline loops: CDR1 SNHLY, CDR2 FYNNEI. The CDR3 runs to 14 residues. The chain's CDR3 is CASSPRTGKNIQYF. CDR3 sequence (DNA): TGTGCCAGCAGCCCCCGGACAGGAAAAAACATTCAGTACTTC.

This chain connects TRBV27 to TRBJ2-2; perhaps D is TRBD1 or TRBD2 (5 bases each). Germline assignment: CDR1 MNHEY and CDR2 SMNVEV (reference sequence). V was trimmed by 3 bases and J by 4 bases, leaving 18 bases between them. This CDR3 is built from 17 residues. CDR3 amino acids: CASSLGKTWGITGELFF. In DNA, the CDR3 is TGTGCCAGCAGTTTGGGGAAGACTTGGGGGATCACCGGGGAGCTGTTTTTT.

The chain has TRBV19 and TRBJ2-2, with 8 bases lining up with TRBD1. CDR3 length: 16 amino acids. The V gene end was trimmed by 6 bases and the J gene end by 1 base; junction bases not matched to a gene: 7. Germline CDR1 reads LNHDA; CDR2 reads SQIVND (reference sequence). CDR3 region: CASRDTGTGNTGELFF. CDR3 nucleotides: TGTGCCAGTAGAGACACCGGGACAGGGAACACCGGGGAGCTGTTTTTT.

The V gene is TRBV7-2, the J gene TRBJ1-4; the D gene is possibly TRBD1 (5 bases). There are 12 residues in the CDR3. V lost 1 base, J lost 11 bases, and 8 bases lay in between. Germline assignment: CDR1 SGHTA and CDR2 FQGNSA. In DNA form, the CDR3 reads TGTGCCAGCAGCTTAGTGAGACAGAAACTGTTTTTT. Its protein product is CASSLVRQKLFF.

CDR3 in DNA: TGTGCCTGTACAGGGTTGTCGGAGACCCAGTACTTC. It yields the protein CACTGLSETQYF. V usage is TRBV30 and J usage is TRBJ2-5; perhaps TRBD1 as D (6 bases). CDR3 length: 12 amino acids. The V and J ends lost 6 bases and 5 bases respectively, with 13 bases between them. Germline V gives CDR1 GTSNPN, CDR2 SVGIG (reference sequence).

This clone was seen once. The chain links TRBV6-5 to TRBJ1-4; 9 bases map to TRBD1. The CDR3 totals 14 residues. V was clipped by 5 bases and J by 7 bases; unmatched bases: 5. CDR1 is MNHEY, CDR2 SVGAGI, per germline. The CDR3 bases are TGTGCCAGCAGTCGGGACAGGGTTGGTGAAAAACTGTTTTTT. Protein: CASSRDRVGEKLFF.

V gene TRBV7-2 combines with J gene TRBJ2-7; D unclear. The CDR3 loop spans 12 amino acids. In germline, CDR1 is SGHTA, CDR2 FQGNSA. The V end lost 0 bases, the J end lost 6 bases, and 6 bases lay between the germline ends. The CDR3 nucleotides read TGTGCCAGCAGCTTAGCGCTGGGCGAGCAGTACTTC. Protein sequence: CASSLALGEQYF.

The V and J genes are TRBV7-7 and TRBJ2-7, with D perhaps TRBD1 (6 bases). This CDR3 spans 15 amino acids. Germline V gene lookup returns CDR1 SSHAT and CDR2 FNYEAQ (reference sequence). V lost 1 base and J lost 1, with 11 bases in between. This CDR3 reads CASSLGQGPSYEQYF. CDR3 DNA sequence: TGTGCCAGCAGCTTAGGGCAGGGGCCATCCTACGAGCAGTACTTC.

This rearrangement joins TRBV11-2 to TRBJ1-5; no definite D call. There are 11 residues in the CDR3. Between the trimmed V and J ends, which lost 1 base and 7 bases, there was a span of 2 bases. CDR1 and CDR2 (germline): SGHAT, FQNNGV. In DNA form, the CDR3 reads TGTGCCAGCAGCTTAGGCCAGCCCCAGCATTTT. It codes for CASSLGQPQHF. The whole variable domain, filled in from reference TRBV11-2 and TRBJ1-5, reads EAGVAQSPRYKIIEKRQSVAFWCNPISGHATLYWYQQILGQGPKLLIQFQNNGVVDDSQLPKDRFSAERLKGVDSTLKIQPAKLEDSAVYLCASSLGQPQHFGDGTRLSIL.

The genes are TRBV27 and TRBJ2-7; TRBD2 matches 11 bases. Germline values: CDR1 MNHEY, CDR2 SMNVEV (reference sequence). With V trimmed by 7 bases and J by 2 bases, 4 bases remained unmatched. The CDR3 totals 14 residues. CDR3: CASKTSGNPYEQYF. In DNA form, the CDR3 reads TGTGCCAGCAAGACTAGCGGGAACCCCTACGAGCAGTACTTC.

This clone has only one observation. The CDR3 spells CASSLQGAQPQHF. The DNA for the CDR3 is TGTGCCAGCAGCTTGCAGGGAGCTCAGCCCCAGCATTTT. The chain carries TRBV5-6 and TRBJ1-5; D is possibly TRBD1 (5 bases). This CDR3 region has 13 residues. Germline-derived CDR1 and CDR2 are SGHDT and YYEEEE. Trimming removed 1 base at V and 6 bases at J, with 8 bases between. Full variable domain (remainder filled in from reference TRBV5-6 and TRBJ1-5): DAGVTQSPTHLIKTRGQQVTLRCSPKSGHDTVSWYQQALGQGPQFIFQYYEEEERQRGNFPDRFSGHQFPNYSSELNVNALLLGDSALYLCASSLQGAQPQHFGDGTRLSIL.

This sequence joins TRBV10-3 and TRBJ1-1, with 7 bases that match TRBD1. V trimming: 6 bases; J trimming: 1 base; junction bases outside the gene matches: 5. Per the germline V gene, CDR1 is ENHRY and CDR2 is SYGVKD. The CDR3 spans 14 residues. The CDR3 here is CAISPTGWNTEAFF. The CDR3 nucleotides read TGTGCCATCAGCCCGACAGGGTGGAACACTGAAGCTTTCTTT.

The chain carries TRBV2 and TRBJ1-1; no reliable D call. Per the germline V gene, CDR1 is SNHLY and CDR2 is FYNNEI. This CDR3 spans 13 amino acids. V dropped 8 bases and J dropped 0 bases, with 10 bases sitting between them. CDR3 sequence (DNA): TGTGCCAGCGGTAGTTTTATGAACACTGAAGCTTTCTTT. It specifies CASGSFMNTEAFF. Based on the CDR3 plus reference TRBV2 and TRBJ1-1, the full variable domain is EPEVTQTPSHQVTQMGQEVILRCVPISNHLYFYWYRQILGQKVEFLVSFYNNEISEKSEIFDDQFSVERPDGSNFTLKIRSTKLEDSAMYFCASGSFMNTEAFFGQGTRLTVV.

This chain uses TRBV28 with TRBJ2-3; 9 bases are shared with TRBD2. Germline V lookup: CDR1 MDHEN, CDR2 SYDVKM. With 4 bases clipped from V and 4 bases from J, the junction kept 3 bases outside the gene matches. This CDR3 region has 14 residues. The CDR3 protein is CASSYGTSSDTQYF. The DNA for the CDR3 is TGTGCCAGCAGTTATGGGACTAGCTCAGATACGCAGTATTTT.

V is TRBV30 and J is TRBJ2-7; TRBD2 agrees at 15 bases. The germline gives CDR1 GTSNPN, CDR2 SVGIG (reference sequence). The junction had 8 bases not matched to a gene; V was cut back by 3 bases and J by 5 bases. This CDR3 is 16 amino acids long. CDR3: CAWRGTGTSGRHEQYF. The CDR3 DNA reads TGTGCCTGGAGGGGAACCGGGACTAGCGGGAGGCACGAGCAGTACTTC. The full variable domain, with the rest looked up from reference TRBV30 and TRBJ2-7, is SQTIHQWPATLVQPVGSPLSLECTVEGTSNPNLYWYRQAAGRGLQLLFYSVGIGQISSEVPQNLSASRPQDRQFILSSKKLLLSDSGFYLCAWRGTGTSGRHEQYFGPGTRLTVT.

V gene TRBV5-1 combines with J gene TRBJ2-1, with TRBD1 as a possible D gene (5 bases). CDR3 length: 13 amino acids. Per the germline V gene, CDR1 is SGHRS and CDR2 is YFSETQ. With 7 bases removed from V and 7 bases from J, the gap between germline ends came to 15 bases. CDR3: CASGAAAGNEQFF. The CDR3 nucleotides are TGCGCCAGCGGAGCCGCGGCAGGGAATGAGCAGTTCTTC.

As DNA, the CDR3 is TGTGCCAGTAGTACTGCCCAAAAAGTGATCCATGGCTACACCTTC. Protein sequence: CASSTAQKVIHGYTF. V gene TRBV19 combines with J gene TRBJ1-2; D gene unclear. This CDR3 comprises 15 residues. Germline-derived CDR1 and CDR2 are LNHDA and SQIVND (reference sequence). Between the trimmed V and J ends, which lost 4 bases and 6 bases, there was a span of 18 bases. The entire variable domain, with the rest obtained from reference TRBV19 and TRBJ1-2, is as follows: DGGITQSPKYLFRKEGQNVTLSCEQNLNHDAMYWYRQDPGQGLRLIYYSQIVNDFQKGDIAEGYSVSREKKESFPLTVTSAQKNPTAFYLCASSTAQKVIHGYTFGSGTRLTVV.

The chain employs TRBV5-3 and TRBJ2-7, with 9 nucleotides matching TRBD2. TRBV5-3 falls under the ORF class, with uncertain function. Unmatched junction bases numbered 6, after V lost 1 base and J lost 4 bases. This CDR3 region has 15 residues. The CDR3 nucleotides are TGTGCCAGAAGCTTGCAGGGCGGGAGGGTATACGAGCAGTACTTC. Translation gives CARSLQGGRVYEQYF.

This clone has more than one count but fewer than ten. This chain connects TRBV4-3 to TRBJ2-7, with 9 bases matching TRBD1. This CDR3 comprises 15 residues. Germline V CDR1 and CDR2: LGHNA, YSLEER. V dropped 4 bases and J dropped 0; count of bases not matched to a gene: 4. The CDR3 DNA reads TGCGCCAGCAGCCGAAGGACAGGGGCCTCCTACGAGCAGTACTTC. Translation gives CASSRRTGASYEQYF.

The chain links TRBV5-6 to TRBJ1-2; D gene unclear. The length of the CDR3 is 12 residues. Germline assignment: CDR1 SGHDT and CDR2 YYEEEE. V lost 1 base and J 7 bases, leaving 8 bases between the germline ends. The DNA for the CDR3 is TGTGCCAGCAGCTTGTATAGGGCTGGCTACACCTTC. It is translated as CASSLYRAGYTF.